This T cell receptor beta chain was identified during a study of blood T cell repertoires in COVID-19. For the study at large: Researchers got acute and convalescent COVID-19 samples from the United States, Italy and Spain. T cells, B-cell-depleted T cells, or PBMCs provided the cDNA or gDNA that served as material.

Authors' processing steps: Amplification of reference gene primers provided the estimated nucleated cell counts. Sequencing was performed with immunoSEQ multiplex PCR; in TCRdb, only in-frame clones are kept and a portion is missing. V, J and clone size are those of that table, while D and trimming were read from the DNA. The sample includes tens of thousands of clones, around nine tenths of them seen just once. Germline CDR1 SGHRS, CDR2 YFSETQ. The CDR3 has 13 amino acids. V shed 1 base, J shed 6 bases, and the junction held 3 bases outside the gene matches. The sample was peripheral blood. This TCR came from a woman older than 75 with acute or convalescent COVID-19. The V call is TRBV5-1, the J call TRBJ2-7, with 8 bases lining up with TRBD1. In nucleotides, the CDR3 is TGCGCCAGCAGCTTGCCCCAGGGGGCCGAGCAGTACTTC. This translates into CASSLPQGAEQYF.